A selection of T cell receptor beta chains follows, all from one sample in a study of radiotherapy plus CTLA-4 blockade in lung cancer. Repertoires were generated with immunoSEQ multiplex PCR, while TCRdb's copy carries only in-frame clones and drops some. The sample has 30,000 to 50,000 clones, 79% seen once. The sequenced sample was peripheral blood, obtained from a patient treated with radiotherapy plus ipilimumab. These receptors all come from a human donor with non-small cell lung cancer that progressed on radiotherapy plus ipilimumab. Each CDR3 is given with its conserved first and last residue. Fields, in order: D gene, J gene, clone size, V gene, CDR3 protein, CDR3 DNA. The D gene is left open where the match is weak. Clone size is shown for a subset of rows, as once, few, many or a class of expanded clone.

TRBD2 TRBJ2-2 few TRBV27 CASSLSVAGGGGELFF TGTGCCAGCAGTTTATCCGTGGCGGGGGGCGGCGGGGAGCTGTTTTTT
TRBD1 TRBJ2-7 - TRBV6-1 CASRPGQGSYEQYF TGTGCCAGCAGGCCGGGACAGGGGTCCTACGAGCAGTACTTC
- TRBJ1-4 - TRBV4-1 CASSQPGATNEKLFF TGCGCCAGCAGCCAGCCAGGGGCAACTAATGAAAAACTGTTTTTT
- TRBJ2-3 - TRBV7-9 CASSFGGYGTDTQYF TGTGCCAGCAGCTTTGGGGGCTATGGGACAGATACGCAGTATTTT
TRBD1 TRBJ2-7 - TRBV5-1 CASSPLGQAVYEQYF TGCGCCAGCAGCCCCCTGGGACAGGCTGTCTACGAGCAGTACTTC
- TRBJ1-1 - TRBV9 CASSLYSNTEAFF TGTGCCAGCAGCCTATACTCCAACACTGAAGCTTTCTTT
TRBD1 TRBJ1-2 - TRBV7-9 CASSGRQGLRYGYTF TGTGCCAGCAGCGGACGACAGGGTCTTCGCTATGGCTACACCTTC
TRBD1 TRBJ2-7 many TRBV12-5 CASGSLQGSEQYF TGTGCTAGTGGTTCGCTACAGGGGTCCGAGCAGTACTTC
- TRBJ2-5 - TRBV6-5 CASTQSGGQYF TGTGCCAGCACTCAGTCAGGTGGCCAGTACTTC
- TRBJ1-2 - TRBV5-6 CASSLSAGDYGYTF TGTGCCAGCAGCTTGTCGGCAGGGGACTATGGCTACACCTTC
- TRBJ2-2 - TRBV19 CASSISGVGGELFF TGTGCCAGTAGTATATCAGGGGTCGGCGGGGAGCTGTTTTTT
TRBD1 TRBJ1-2 - TRBV19 CASSNDRGQLDYTF TGTGCCAGTAGTAACGACAGGGGGCAGTTAGACTACACCTTC
TRBD1 TRBJ2-1 - TRBV27 CASSFDRGRLNEQFF TGTGCCAGCAGTTTCGACAGGGGGCGCTTAAATGAGCAGTTCTTC
- TRBJ1-3 medium-sized TRBV2 CASSAGTGNTIYF TGTGCCAGCAGTGCAGGGACTGGAAACACCATATATTTT
- TRBJ1-2 once TRBV10-3 CAISESIGGNYGYTF TGTGCCATCAGTGAGTCGATAGGGGGAAACTATGGCTACACCTTC
- TRBJ1-6 - TRBV6-6 CASSRTVLDSPLHF TGTGCCAGCAGTCGGACAGTTTTAGATTCACCCCTCCACTTT
TRBD1 TRBJ1-4 - TRBV2 CASSTGGAANEKLFF TGTGCCAGCAGCACAGGGGGCGCAGCTAATGAAAAACTGTTTTTT
- TRBJ2-7 once TRBV7-6 CASSLEAEQYF TGTGCCAGCAGCTTAGAAGCCGAGCAGTACTTC
- TRBJ1-2 - TRBV10-2 CASSESKGLGVYTF TGCGCCAGCAGTGAGTCAAAGGGGCTTGGAGTCTACACCTTC
- TRBJ2-3 - TRBV6-5 CASSYSSTDTQYF TGTGCCAGCAGTTACAGCAGCACAGATACGCAGTATTTT
- TRBJ1-5 - TRBV5-1 CASSLAGEQPQHF TGCGCCAGCAGCTTGGCCGGAGAGCAGCCCCAGCATTTT
TRBD1 TRBJ1-1 once TRBV10-2 CASRRQGTEAFF TGCGCCAGCCGTCGACAGGGCACTGAAGCTTTCTTT
- TRBJ1-4 - TRBV2 CASSERTTRGEKLFF TGTGCCAGCAGTGAAAGGACGACTCGAGGGGAAAAACTGTTTTTT
- TRBJ1-3 - TRBV14 CASSINSLSGNTIYF TGTGCCAGCAGCATCAACAGTCTCTCTGGAAACACCATATATTTT
TRBD1 TRBJ2-3 - TRBV6-1 CAGWTGGTDTQYF TGTGCCGGCTGGACAGGGGGCACAGATACGCAGTATTTT
TRBD2 TRBJ2-5 - TRBV19 CASRLSGGIQETQYF TGTGCCAGTAGGCTAAGCGGGGGGATCCAAGAGACCCAGTACTTC
- TRBJ2-1 - TRBV10-2 CASSESRVEQFF TGCGCCAGCAGTGAGTCACGAGTTGAGCAGTTCTTC
TRBD2 TRBJ2-1 - TRBV5-6 CASSLEGWGGDSYNEQFF TGTGCCAGCAGCTTGGAGGGTTGGGGGGGGGACTCCTACAATGAGCAGTTCTTC
TRBD1 TRBJ1-1 - TRBV7-8 CASSLGPGTARNTEAFF TGTGCCAGCAGCTTAGGGCCCGGGACAGCACGTAACACTGAAGCTTTCTTT
- TRBJ1-2 - TRBV20-1 CSASNNYGYTF TGCAGTGCTAGCAATAACTATGGCTACACCTTC
TRBD2 TRBJ2-3 - TRBV20-1 CSGRGGDTQYF TGCAGTGGTCGGGGGGGAGATACGCAGTATTTT